This T cell receptor (beta chain) was sequenced in a study of cytotoxic CD8 clonotypes in ibrutinib-treated CLL. The overall study: Averaging across samples gave approximately 260,000 productive templates and about 94,000 productive rearrangements.

A remark on this clone: Its specificity is not known.

Germline trimming cut 6 bases from V and 3 bases from J; bases unmatched to any gene: 3. The CDR3 spans 13 residues. Germline CDR1 SGHKS, CDR2 YYEKEE (reference sequence). Findings of the study overall: Rising at ibrutinib response, clonality subsequently fell back toward baseline at progression. Against age-matched healthy donors, baseline clonality ran higher and tracked circulating CD8+ T-cell counts.

The protocol was immunoSEQ multiplex PCR, while the TCRdb copy is restricted to in-frame clones and leaves out a portion. The sample includes tens of thousands of clones, 55% to 75% of them seen just once. Here the sequenced sample was PBMCs, taken at disease progression, from a patient treated with ibrutinib. This TCR was sampled from a human donor with chronic lymphocytic leukemia. The chain has TRBV5-5 and TRBJ2-1; TRBD1 aligns across 7 bases. Here the CDR3 reads CASTRDSYNEQFF. For the CDR3, the DNA is TGTGCCAGCACCCGGGACAGCTACAATGAGCAGTTCTTC.